This T cell receptor (beta chain) is from a study of cytomegalovirus exposure and HLA in healthy donors (dated by TCRdb to 2017 to 2019). Broadly, across the study: According to an earlier analysis of 450 to 650 of the donors, about 179 million T cells yielded 95 million to 140 million unique TCR beta sequences and more than 250 Gb of sequence data. Roughly 300 gigabases of sequencing data and tens of millions of unique TCR sequences were included in an early release covering about 620 HLA-typed donors. A separate validation cohort of approximately 120 different subjects was used in addition to the roughly 640-subject first cohort. Several DR-DQ haplotypes were treated as single units for association and clustering because of strong linkage in the cohort. Using immunosequencing, the study profiled T cell repertoires from around 670 subjects and related those repertoires to cytomegalovirus serostatus. A later analysis re-examined previously published TCR beta repertoires from about 670 donors and added high-resolution HLA genotyping to investigate patterns of TCR occurrence. HLA typing included class I and class II loci at four-digit resolution. In a later genetic analysis, genome-wide SNP genotypes for about 55% of the roughly 700 donors were used, and that subset was treated as a discovery cohort. The study aimed to test whether signatures of past pathogen exposure could be identified by cataloging public T cell receptors. An earlier analysis of 587 of the donors applied high-throughput TCR beta sequencing to assess whether each TCR beta V gene segment acted as functional or pseudogenic. To predict cytomegalovirus infection status, the study combined high-throughput TCR immunosequencing, statistical association of individual TCRs with disease status, and machine learning. The number of donors typed differed by locus, with 629-630 for A, B, C, DRB1 and DQB1, more than 500 for DQA1, 600 to 610 for DPA1, and over 400 for DPB1. Every discovery cohort repertoire had been produced on one sequencing platform. Among the approximately 430 genotyped donors, approximately 82% belonged to the genetic ancestry cluster associated with self-reported Caucasian donors. Donor age, sex, ethnicity and CMV serostatus were compiled together with the repertoire data. Rather than drawing on any new phenotypic data, the later analysis identified candidate immune exposures from TCR beta sequences and the way those sequences occurred across donors. Among 398 genotyped donors of the cohort, an average of around 240,000 unique TCR beta nucleotide sequences were sequenced per donor, roughly 20% of them non-productive. Study-wide conclusions, independent of this receptor: Immune exposure information for the cohort was limited to CMV serostatus. Strong co-occurrence of HLA alleles, especially DR and DQ, made assigning TCR associations to individual alleles difficult. A few of the identified cytomegalovirus-associated TCR beta chains were confirmed in vitro to be specific for cytomegalovirus antigens. In a later analysis, HLA-associated TCR beta chains showed more clonal expansion and lower generation probabilities than non-associated chains that were equally common. At a false discovery rate of 0.05, a later analysis linked 15,000 to 20,000 TCR beta sequences to specific HLA alleles. V-gene and J-gene trimming of TCR beta chains was associated with a missense DCLRE1C variant in a later genetic analysis, and the association was replicated in an independent cohort. In a later analysis, most CMV-associated TCR beta chains were found to appear HLA-restricted, with HLA associations seemingly driven largely by CMV exposure. The earlier analysis of approximately 540 of the donors excluded 15 to 20 rarely observed V segments, including chromosome 9 orphons, because counts were too low. Cytomegalovirus status was reported to be diagnosed by the classifier with high specificity and sensitivity in both the original and validation cohorts. A further reported finding was that TCR beta sequences accurately predicted the HLA-A and HLA-B alleles for most subjects in the first cohort. A total of roughly 160 TCR beta chains were listed by the study as associated with cytomegalovirus. Compared with the roughly 600-donor mean, donors in an Asian-associated ancestry cluster had fewer N-insertions in productive TCRs, according to a later genetic analysis. This cohort had only TCR beta chains sequenced, and the lack of alpha or paired-chain data limited which features could be detected. Correlated functional status among segregating V segments might be attributable to linkage disequilibrium, but an unknown experimental factor could not be ruled out. A cluster of highly shared sequence variants was judged likely to represent a technical artifact of the sequencing pipeline. Broadly in line with IMGT annotations, most TCR beta V segments showed up in productive rearrangements about 90% or about 30% of the time in an earlier analysis of about 500 of the donors. Because some donors lacked HLA typing at each locus, the association tests relied only on the typed subset. In a later analysis, several top co-occurrence clusters were reported to appear linked to parvovirus B19, influenza, CMV and Epstein-Barr virus. While some public TCRs were present in many individuals, most TCR sequences turned up only very rarely across donors. In a later analysis, the rate of TCR association differed among HLA loci, with DRB1 alleles having the most associated TCRs and HLA-C alleles having the fewest. The 87-base-pair reads could not distinguish some IMGT-functional V segments, including TRBV6-2 and TRBV6-3, so those segments were excluded. The authors suggested that the approach could potentially be generalized to other disease states and immunological phenotypes. Presence/absence analyses assumed roughly uniform sequencing depth across donors, an assumption that may not hold.

The cohort consisted of 666 healthy bone marrow donors. At the time of sampling, every cohort member was nominally healthy, though immune exposures that went unrecorded were likely present. The donor was CMV seropositive and belonged to the group of more than 250 seropositive cohort members. A peripheral blood sample was provided by each donor, and peripheral blood mononuclear cells were used for TCR beta sequencing. The Qiagen DNeasy Blood Extraction Kit was used to extract genomic DNA from the blood cell samples. The method behind the library was the immunoSEQ multiplex PCR assay. A mixture of 60 forward primers for TCR Vbeta segments and 13 reverse primers for TCR Jbeta segments was used in the multiplex PCR. Amplification of the CDR3 region of rearranged TCR beta genes was performed with a multiplex PCR assay on genomic DNA. Amplified TCR beta libraries were sequenced as 87-base-pair reads on the Illumina HiSeq System. The study's processing was this. In a later analysis, tens of millions of unique TCR beta chains were counted across the 500 to 700 repertoires, and roughly 11 million of these chains were shared by at least two donors. To remove PCR and sequencing errors, raw reads were error-corrected and collapsed into unique sequences using a nearest-neighbor algorithm that merged closely related sequences. V, D and J gene segments were assigned by aligning CDR3 sequences to IMGT reference sequences. Each retained sequence needed at least a six-nucleotide match to both a V gene segment and a J gene segment. Rearrangements were called productive when the CDR3 lacked stop codons and stayed in frame with V and J; all others were non-productive. CDR3 was defined by IMGT convention, running from the second conserved V-encoded cysteine to the conserved J-encoded phenylalanine. Sequences without an unambiguous match to a single V gene segment were excluded from the earlier analysis of 587 of the donors. In an earlier analysis of about 590 of the donors, a V segment was called functional when productive rearrangements were above 56.7%, and segregating when the standard deviation between donors exceeded 5%. To diagnose cytomegalovirus status from the catalog of TCR beta chain sequences, a statistical classification framework was built. In a later analysis, TCR nucleotide sequences were compared against IMGT/GENE-DB human TR gene sequences so that V and J genes could be assigned. Using the TCRdist pipeline, a later analysis assigned CDR3 sequences along with most-parsimonious VDJ recombination scenarios. In a later analysis, each TCR beta chain was defined by its CDR3 amino acid sequence together with its V-gene family, and reads lacking a unique V-gene family were excluded. To address suspected cross-contamination and a sequencing artifact, a later analysis removed several hundred highly shared, low-generation-probability nucleotide sequences. In a later analysis, a clonal expansion index was calculated for each public chain from normalized within-repertoire ranks of inferred template counts. In a later analysis, generation probabilities were computed with a VDJ recombination model fitted to out-of-frame rearrangements, and the resulting probabilities were checked against IGoR. In a later analysis, hypergeometric tests were used to score TCR-TCR, TCR-HLA and TCR-CMV co-occurrence, with a repertoire-size bias correction applied to TCR pairs. In a later analysis, false discovery rates were estimated by permuting HLA or CMV assignments 20 times. In a later analysis, co-occurring TCRs were grouped using DBSCAN, with TCRdist sequence similarity added in when clustering inside HLA-allele-positive subsets. Repertoires with fewer than 30,000 or more than 120,000 public chains were left out of co-occurrence clustering, as were four to six repertoires with anomalous nucleotide sharing. TCRdb re-hosts the immuneACCESS table, in-frame sequences only. Its copies lack some clones; in the studies checked, an unresolved V gene accounts for under half of them, and the cause for the rest is not known. D and trimming come from the DNA, and the V and J calls and clone size come from that table. The sample yields 140,000 to 150,000 clones; around 80% were counted once. Approximately 4.2% of the sample comes from the top ten.

Looking up the germline V gene (reference sequence) yields CDR1 LNHNV and CDR2 YYDKDF. Trimming costs V 0 bases and J 7 bases, and their ends lie 13 bases apart. From the cysteine up to the phenylalanine, the CDR3 has a length of 15 residues. Just the 45-base CDR3 DNA is kept, in frame starting at base 1. For this clone: What antigen it recognizes has not been identified. Base qualities were left out, and no much larger clone turns up one base away.

Sequenced material: PBMCs. The clonotype was recovered from a woman in her forties in good health and CMV-seropositive. The rearrangement combines TRBV15 with TRBJ2-1; possibly the D gene is TRBD2, per 5 matching bases. The DNA reads TGTGCCACCAGCAGAGATCTTCTAGCAAGGAATGAGCAGTTCTTC. Translation gives CATSRDLLARNEQFF.